The rows below give T cell receptor beta chains drawn from one sample of a study of T cell changes during pregnancy in multiple sclerosis. Assay used: immunoSEQ multiplex PCR; TCRdb lists only in-frame clones, some missing. This table has under 55,000 clones, around nine tenths appearing once. Sequences were derived from CD4+ T cells from peripheral blood mononuclear cells, sampled after pregnancy. The receptors stem from a female donor in good health, enrolled as a control in a pregnancy study. Each CDR3 is given with its conserved first and last residue. The order of the fields is CDR3 DNA, CDR3 protein, J gene, CDR3 length, D gene, V gene, clone size. The D gene is left open where the match is weak. Clone sizes are given selectively: once, few, many, or a class where the clone is expanded.

TGCGCCAGCAGCTATGGACTAGCGGGAGTGAATGAGCAGTACTTC,CASSYGLAGVNEQYF,TRBJ2-7,15,TRBD2,TRBV5-1,.
TGTGCCAGTAGTATGGGGACAGGAGGCGGAACAGATACGCAGTATTTT,CASSMGTGGGTDTQYF,TRBJ2-3,16,TRBD1,TRBV19,once
TGTGCCAGCAGTTACTCAGGAGGCACCTCTGGAAACACCATATATTTT,CASSYSGGTSGNTIYF,TRBJ1-3,16,.,TRBV6-5,.
TGTGCCAGCAACACCCGGGTCAATAGCACAGATACGCAGTATTTT,CASNTRVNSTDTQYF,TRBJ2-3,15,.,TRBV7-8,.
TGCGCCAGCAGCCGGACAGGCAGTCAGGGAGATACGCAGTATTTT,CASSRTGSQGDTQYF,TRBJ2-3,15,TRBD1,TRBV5-1,.
TGTGCCAGCACCCCGGGGGGCGGAAATGAAAAACTGTTTTTT,CASTPGGGNEKLFF,TRBJ1-4,14,.,TRBV7-9,once
TGCGCCAGCCTGGGACAGGGGAACACTGAAGCTTTCTTT,CASLGQGNTEAFF,TRBJ1-1,13,TRBD1,TRBV5-1,.
TGTGCCAGCTCACACCGGGACAGGGGGTTACCGAACACCGGGGAGCTGTTTTTT,CASSHRDRGLPNTGELFF,TRBJ2-2,18,TRBD1,TRBV18,.
TGTGCCGGAGGACAGGGCGGAGGCACAGATACGCAGTATTTT,CAGGQGGGTDTQYF,TRBJ2-3,14,TRBD1,TRBV2,.
TGTGCCAGCAGCATAGGGACTAGCGGGATAGAGACCCAGTACTTC,CASSIGTSGIETQYF,TRBJ2-5,15,TRBD2,TRBV7-2,.
TGTGCCAGCAGCTCTTTTATAAGCAATCAGCCCCAGCATTTT,CASSSFISNQPQHF,TRBJ1-5,14,.,TRBV7-9,few
TGTGCCAGTAGTACCCTTCCGGGACAGGGGCAGGATACCTTAGGCTACACCTTC,CASSTLPGQGQDTLGYTF,TRBJ1-2,18,TRBD1,TRBV19,.
TGTGCCAGTAGTATTTTTGGCGGGGGGGCCGCGGATGAGCAGTTCTTC,CASSIFGGGAADEQFF,TRBJ2-1,16,TRBD2,TRBV19,.
TGTGCCACCAGCAGAGAGGGGACAGGAGGCTATGGCTACACCTTC,CATSREGTGGYGYTF,TRBJ1-2,15,TRBD1,TRBV15,.
TGTGCCAGCAGTCAGACGGGCGGCAGGGGGAACACTGAAGCTTTCTTT,CASSQTGGRGNTEAFF,TRBJ1-1,16,.,TRBV6-6,.
TGCAGCGTCAGGACCGGCGCGGGGCTGTTTTTT,CSVRTGAGLFF,TRBJ1-4,11,.,TRBV29-1,.